The clone carrying this T cell receptor beta chain was detected a few times. What it binds is not known. The table came from immunoSEQ multiplex PCR; TCRdb's copy has only in-frame clones and leaves some out. The table lists roughly 23,000 clones, around 74% of them singletons. This entry belongs to a study of CD4 T cells in relation to SARS-CoV-2 and coronaviruses. The unexposed donors gave CD4+ T cells in about 2010-2019, prior to COVID-19. Isolation of CD4+ T cells took place after about 9 days in culture. J lost 2 bases, V lost 6 bases, and 13 bases had no gene match. The CDR3 loop spans 17 amino acids. In germline, CDR1 is LNHDA, CDR2 SQIVND (reference sequence).

The sequence was obtained from a human donor in good health. This chain joins TRBV19 and TRBJ2-3; 8 bases agree with TRBD2. The sequenced material came from CD4+ T cells from PBMCs, cultured in vitro. CDR3 in amino acids: CASSDILSGEYTDTQYF. CDR3 bases: TGTGCCAGTAGCGACATCCTTAGCGGGGAATACACAGATACGCAGTATTTT.